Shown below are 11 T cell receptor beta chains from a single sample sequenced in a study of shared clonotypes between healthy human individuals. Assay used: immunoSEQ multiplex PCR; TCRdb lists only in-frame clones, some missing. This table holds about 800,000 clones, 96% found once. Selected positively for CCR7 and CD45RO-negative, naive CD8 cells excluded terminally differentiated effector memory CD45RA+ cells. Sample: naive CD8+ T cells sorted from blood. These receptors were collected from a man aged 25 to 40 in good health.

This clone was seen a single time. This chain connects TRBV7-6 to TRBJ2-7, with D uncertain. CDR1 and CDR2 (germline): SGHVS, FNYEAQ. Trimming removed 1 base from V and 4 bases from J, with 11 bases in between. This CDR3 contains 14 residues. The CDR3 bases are TGTGCCAGCAGCTTAGGGTACAGAGATTACGAGCAGTACTTC. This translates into CASSLGYRDYEQYF.

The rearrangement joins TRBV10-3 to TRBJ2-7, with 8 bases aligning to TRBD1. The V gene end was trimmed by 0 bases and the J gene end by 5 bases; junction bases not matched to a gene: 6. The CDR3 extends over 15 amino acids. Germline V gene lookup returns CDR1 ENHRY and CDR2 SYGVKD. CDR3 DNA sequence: TGTGCCATCAGTGAGTCTGGCCAGGGGGCGAACGAGCAGTACTTC. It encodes CAISESGQGANEQYF.

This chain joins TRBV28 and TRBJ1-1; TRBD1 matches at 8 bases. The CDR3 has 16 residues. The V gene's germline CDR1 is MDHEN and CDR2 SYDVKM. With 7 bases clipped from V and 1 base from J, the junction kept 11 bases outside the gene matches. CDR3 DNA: TGTGCCAGCACCATAGGACAGGGTGGAACGAACACTGAAGCTTTCTTT. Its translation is CASTIGQGGTNTEAFF. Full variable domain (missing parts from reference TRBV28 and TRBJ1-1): DVKVTQSSRYLVKRTGEKVFLECVQDMDHENMFWYRQDPGLGLRLIYFSYDVKMKEKGDIPEGYSVSREKKERFSLILESASTNQTSMYLCASTIGQGGTNTEAFFGQGTRLTVV.

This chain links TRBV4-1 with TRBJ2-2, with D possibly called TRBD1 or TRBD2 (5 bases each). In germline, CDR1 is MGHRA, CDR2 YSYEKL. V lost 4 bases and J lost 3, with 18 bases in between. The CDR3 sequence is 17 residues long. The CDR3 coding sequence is TGCGCCAGCAGCCGACCCTCGGGGCAGGCGGACACCGGGGAGCTGTTTTTT. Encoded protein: CASSRPSGQADTGELFF.

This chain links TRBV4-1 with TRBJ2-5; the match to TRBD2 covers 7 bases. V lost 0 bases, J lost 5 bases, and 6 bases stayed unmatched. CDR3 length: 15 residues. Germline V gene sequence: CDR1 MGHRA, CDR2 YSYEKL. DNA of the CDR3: TGCGCCAGCAGCCAAGAGCGGGGGAGTGGGGAGACCCAGTACTTC. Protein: CASSQERGSGETQYF.

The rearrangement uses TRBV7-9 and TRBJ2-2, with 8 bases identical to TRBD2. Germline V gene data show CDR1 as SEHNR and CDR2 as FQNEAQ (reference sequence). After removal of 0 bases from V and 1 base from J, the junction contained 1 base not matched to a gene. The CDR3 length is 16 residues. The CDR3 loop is CASSLATSGNTGELFF. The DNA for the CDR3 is TGTGCCAGCAGCTTAGCCACTAGCGGGAACACCGGGGAGCTGTTTTTT.

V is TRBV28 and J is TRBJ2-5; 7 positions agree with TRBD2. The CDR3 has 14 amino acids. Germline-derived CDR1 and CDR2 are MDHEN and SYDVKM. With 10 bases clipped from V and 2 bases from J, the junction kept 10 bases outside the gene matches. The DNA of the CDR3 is TGTGCCACCCAAGGGAGGGGCTTGCAAGAGACCCAGTACTTC. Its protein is CATQGRGLQETQYF. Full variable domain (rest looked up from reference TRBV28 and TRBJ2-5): DVKVTQSSRYLVKRTGEKVFLECVQDMDHENMFWYRQDPGLGLRLIYFSYDVKMKEKGDIPEGYSVSREKKERFSLILESASTNQTSMYLCATQGRGLQETQYFGPGTRLLVL.

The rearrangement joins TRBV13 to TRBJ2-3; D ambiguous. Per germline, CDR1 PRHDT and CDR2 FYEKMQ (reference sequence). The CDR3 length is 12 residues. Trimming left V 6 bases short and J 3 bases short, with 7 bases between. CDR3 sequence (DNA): TGTGCCAGCAGTCCTGCGACAGATACGCAGTATTTT. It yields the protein CASSPATDTQYF.

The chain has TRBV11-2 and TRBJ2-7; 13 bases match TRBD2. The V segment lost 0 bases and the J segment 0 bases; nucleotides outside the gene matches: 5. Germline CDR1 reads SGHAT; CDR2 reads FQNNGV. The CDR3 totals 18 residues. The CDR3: CASSLDPGLAGHSYEQYF. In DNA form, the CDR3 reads TGTGCCAGCAGCTTAGATCCGGGACTAGCGGGACACTCCTACGAGCAGTACTTC.

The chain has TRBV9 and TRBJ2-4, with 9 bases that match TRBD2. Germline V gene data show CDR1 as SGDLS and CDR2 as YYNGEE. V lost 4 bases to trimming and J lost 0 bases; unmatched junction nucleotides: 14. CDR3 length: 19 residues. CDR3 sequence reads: CASSPTGLAATLAKNIQYF. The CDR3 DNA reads TGTGCCAGCAGCCCTACGGGACTAGCAGCAACTCTAGCCAAAAACATTCAGTACTTC.

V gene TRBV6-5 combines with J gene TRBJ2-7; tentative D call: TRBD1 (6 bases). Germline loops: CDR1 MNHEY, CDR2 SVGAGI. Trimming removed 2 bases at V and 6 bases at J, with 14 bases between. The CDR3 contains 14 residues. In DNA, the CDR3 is TGTGCCAGCAGTTACCAAACAGGGTCGACCGAGCAGTACTTC. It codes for CASSYQTGSTEQYF.